Listed below are T cell receptor beta chains from one sample, sequenced in a study of OX40 agonist ivuxolimab in advanced cancers. The protocol was immunoSEQ multiplex PCR, while the TCRdb copy is restricted to in-frame clones and leaves out a portion. The sample records fewer than 70,000 clones, about 86% being singletons. The material sequenced was CD4+ or CD8+ T cells sorted from blood, taken in a trial of the OX40 agonist ivuxolimab. These receptors all stem from an adult with an advanced solid tumor such as melanoma, head and neck, liver or kidney cancer. CDR3s include the opening cysteine and the closing phenylalanine or tryptophan. A D gene is named only where the DNA matches it firmly. The size entry is marked missing in some rows and otherwise reads once, few, many or a size class.

d_gene	abundance	v_gene	j_gene	CDR3nt	CDR3aa
TRBD1	once	TRBV27	TRBJ1-3	TGTGCCAGCAGTTCTAACTCCGGGACAGGGAACACCATATATTTT	CASSSNSGTGNTIYF
TRBD1	.	TRBV19	TRBJ1-2	TGTGCCAGTAGTACCCGGGACAGCTTCCGAACTATCCATGGCTACACCTTC	CASSTRDSFRTIHGYTF
.	.	TRBV30	TRBJ1-1	TGTGCCTGGACCTGGGGCACTGAAGCTTTCTTT	CAWTWGTEAFF
TRBD1	.	TRBV6-9	TRBJ2-7	TGTGCCAGCAGTTACTCAAACAGGGGGCTCTACGAGCAGTACTTC	CASSYSNRGLYEQYF
TRBD2	.	TRBV9	TRBJ2-5	TGTGCCAGCAGCGTCCGGACTAGCGGGGGGGCAGAGACCCAGTACTTC	CASSVRTSGGAETQYF
.	.	TRBV19	TRBJ1-6	TGTGCCCCCCTCCCGAGGCAGGACCGACCTAATAATTCACCCCTCCACTTT	CAPLPRQDRPNNSPLHF
.	.	TRBV5-1	TRBJ2-1	TGCGCCAGCAGCTCCGGACTTTACAATGAGCAGTTCTTC	CASSSGLYNEQFF
.	.	TRBV6-1	TRBJ1-3	TGTGCCAGCAGTCTCAGGGAAAACTCTGGAAACACCATATATTTT	CASSLRENSGNTIYF
TRBD1	.	TRBV5-1	TRBJ1-2	TGCGCCAGCAGCTCTTCAGGGGGCGGATATGGCTACACCTTC	CASSSSGGGYGYTF
.	.	TRBV27	TRBJ1-1	TGTGCCAGCAGTTTCTTTCGGGGGAACACTGAAGCTTTCTTT	CASSFFRGNTEAFF
.	.	TRBV19	TRBJ1-2	TGTGCCAGTAGTCGGGGAGGGGGGCCGGTAAGCTACACCTTC	CASSRGGGPVSYTF
.	.	TRBV19	TRBJ1-1	TGTGCCAGTAGCCGGGGAGGGCAAAACACTGAAGCTTTCTTT	CASSRGGQNTEAFF
TRBD1	.	TRBV5-1	TRBJ1-2	TGCGCCAGCAGCTTGGGGACAGGGGGGACCTATGGCTACACCTTC	CASSLGTGGTYGYTF
.	.	TRBV5-1	TRBJ2-5	TGCGCCAGCAGCTTAAACAGCCAAGAGACCCAGTACTTC	CASSLNSQETQYF
.	.	TRBV7-6	TRBJ1-6	TGTGCCAGCGGGAGCAATAATTCACCCCTCCACTTT	CASGSNNSPLHF
.	once	TRBV5-6	TRBJ2-5	TGTGCCAGCAGCTTTTTCCGCATAGGTACCTACCAAGAGACCCAGTACTTC	CASSFFRIGTYQETQYF
TRBD1	few	TRBV28	TRBJ1-2	TGTGCCAGCACCGACAGGACAGGAGGCTACACCTTC	CASTDRTGGYTF
.	.	TRBV6-6	TRBJ1-2	TGTGCCAGCAGAACGGGGGGATTCAACTATGGCTACACCTTC	CASRTGGFNYGYTF
.	.	TRBV27	TRBJ1-5	TGTGCCAGCGGCGTTGGCAGGGCTGGCAATCAGCCCCAGCATTTT	CASGVGRAGNQPQHF
TRBD1	once	TRBV11-1	TRBJ2-3	TGTGCCAGCAGCCCCGGACAGGCATCGACAGATACGCAGTATTTT	CASSPGQASTDTQYF
.	.	TRBV20-1	TRBJ1-2	TGCAGTGCTAGAGAGGGGCGCGGCTACACCTTC	CSAREGRGYTF
.	.	TRBV6-9	TRBJ2-7	TGTGCCAGCAGTCGACCCGGCCACCAGGAGCAGTACTTC	CASSRPGHQEQYF
.	.	TRBV5-1	TRBJ2-1	TGCGCCAGCAGCCAGATGGGTAGCTCCTACAATGAGCAGTTCTTC	CASSQMGSSYNEQFF
.	.	TRBV5-4	TRBJ2-1	TGTGCCAGCAGCCAGGACTCCGCGGCAAGGGAGCAGTTCTTC	CASSQDSAAREQFF
.	.	TRBV10-3	TRBJ1-5	TGTGCCATCAGTGGTACAGGGTTTAGCAATCAGCCCCAGCATTTT	CAISGTGFSNQPQHF
.	.	TRBV9	TRBJ2-1	TGTGCCAGCAGCGTAGAACTCCTCTCTAACCAGTTCTTC	CASSVELLSNQFF
.	.	TRBV12-5	TRBJ1-4	TGTGCTAGTGCCCTTGGGGCCCTAACTAATGAAAAACTGTTTTTT	CASALGALTNEKLFF
TRBD1	.	TRBV7-2	TRBJ2-3	TGTGCCAGCAGCTTCAGGACAGGATCCTCTAGCACAGATACGCAGTATTTT	CASSFRTGSSSTDTQYF
.	.	TRBV7-9	TRBJ2-5	TGTGCCAGCAGCTTAAGGACAGAGACCCAGTACTTC	CASSLRTETQYF
.	.	TRBV9	TRBJ1-3	TGTGCCAGCAGCCAAAGCAGCTCTGGAAACACCATATATTTT	CASSQSSSGNTIYF
.	.	TRBV4-1	TRBJ2-2	TGCGCCAGCAGCCCATTGACAGCGAACACCGGGGAGCTGTTTTTT	CASSPLTANTGELFF
.	.	TRBV7-2	TRBJ1-4	TGTGCCAGCAGCTCTAGGAAGGGAGGGGAAAAACTGTTTTTT	CASSSRKGGEKLFF
TRBD1	once	TRBV5-6	TRBJ1-2	TGTGCCAGCAGCTTCGGACAGGGATGGTATGGCTACACCTTC	CASSFGQGWYGYTF
TRBD1	.	TRBV5-4	TRBJ2-1	TGTGCCAGCAGCTTGGGGGGACAGGGGTCCTACAATGAGCAGTTCTTC	CASSLGGQGSYNEQFF
.	many	TRBV2	TRBJ1-3	TGTGCCAGCAGTGTTTCCGGAAACACCATATATTTT	CASSVSGNTIYF
.	.	TRBV27	TRBJ1-1	TGTGCCAGCAGTTTAACCCCCGTGGACACTGAAGCTTTCTTT	CASSLTPVDTEAFF
.	.	TRBV19	TRBJ2-7	TGTGCCAGTAGTCAGGGGCTGAGCTCCTACGAGCAGTACTTC	CASSQGLSSYEQYF
.	.	TRBV12-5	TRBJ2-7	TGTGCTAGTGGTACAACTTACGAGCAGTACTTC	CASGTTYEQYF
TRBD1	.	TRBV6-1	TRBJ2-3	TGTGCCAGCAGTGACCAGAAGGCTTGGGACAGGGGAACAGATACGCAGTATTTT	CASSDQKAWDRGTDTQYF
.	.	TRBV21-1	TRBJ1-2	TGTGCCAGCAGCAAAGCATGTAACTATGGCTACACCTTC	CASSKACNYGYTF